The 29 T cell receptor beta chains presented below share a single source sample, sequenced in a study of T cells in Graves' hyperthyroidism and ophthalmopathy. Authors of the study amplified TCR beta CDR3 regions from RNA transcripts. With the HTBI primer set, the TCR CDR3 went through a first round of RT-PCR. Each CDR3 protein is one row after TCRdb ran MiXCR on the multiplex PCR reads. The repertoire holds approximately 600,000 distinct CDR3 sequences, with 14% as singletons. Sequencing used blood. These receptors all stem from a woman aged 18 to 35 with Graves' ophthalmopathy.

The CDR3 nucleotides are TGCGCCAGCAGCCAAGAATCCGGTCCTTGGCCAGATACGCAGTATTTT. Translating gives CASSQESGPWPDTQYF. The chain recombines TRBV4-1 with TRBJ2-3; no clear D. V lost 0 bases, J lost 4 bases, and 14 bases lay in between. The germline V gene encodes CDR1 MGHRA and CDR2 YSYEKL. CDR3 length: 16 amino acids.

About this clonotype itself: With a much larger clone just one base away, this may be a read error. V and J are TRBV11-2 and TRBJ2-7; D gene uncertain. The end of the DNA is better explained by TRBJ2-1, so the J call may be wrong. This CDR3 has 12 amino acids. Looked up from germline, CDR1 is SGHAT and CDR2 is FQNNGV. This CDR3 reads CASSSNTYEQFF. CDR3 nucleotides: TGTGCCAGCAGCTCGAACACCTACGAGCAGTTCTTC.

Many counts were recorded for this clonotype. The V call is TRBV30, the J call TRBJ2-3; TRBD2 matches at 7 bases. The CDR3 runs to 15 residues. The trim removed 3 bases at V and 0 bases at J, leaving 6 bases unmatched. Germline V lookup: CDR1 GTSNPN, CDR2 SVGIG (reference sequence). CDR3 bases: TGTGCCTGGAGCTCCTGGCGGGGGAGCACAGATACGCAGTATTTT. Residues: CAWSSWRGSTDTQYF.

This clonotype was detected ten times or more. This chain connects TRBV7-6 to TRBJ2-2, with D perhaps given as TRBD1 or TRBD2 (6 bases each). CDR1 is SGHVS and CDR2 is FNYEAQ in the germline V gene. This CDR3 region has 17 residues. Trimming pared 1 base from V and 2 bases from J, leaving 14 bases between. The CDR3 spells CASSLEERGANTGELFF. CDR3 bases: TGTGCCAGCAGCTTAGAGGAGAGGGGGGCAAACACCGGGGAGCTGTTTTTT.

The V gene is TRBV19, the J gene TRBJ1-2, with TRBD1 matching over 12 bases. CDR3 length: 17 residues. The germline V gene has CDR1 LNHDA and CDR2 SQIVND (reference sequence). The ends lost 7 bases at V and 4 bases at J; junction bases unmatched: 13. The CDR3 sequence is CASKDSPGTGGFYGYTF. The CDR3 nucleotides read TGTGCCAGTAAAGATTCCCCCGGGACAGGGGGCTTCTATGGCTACACCTTC.

This clonotype was recorded many times. The V call is TRBV3-1, the J call TRBJ2-1; D is undetermined. With 0 bases removed from V and 12 bases from J, the gap between germline ends came to 12 bases. Germline-derived CDR1 and CDR2 are LGHDT and YNNKEL (reference sequence). This CDR3 comprises 13 residues. The CDR3 DNA sequence: TGTGCCAGCAGCCAAGAATCTCTCTTGGGGCAGTTCTTC. This translates into CASSQESLLGQFF.

V is TRBV2 and J is TRBJ2-6, with TRBD2 identical over 7 bases. J gave up 4 bases and V 6 bases, and 9 bases lay outside the gene matches. The CDR3 spans 16 residues. The V gene's germline CDR1 is SNHLY and CDR2 FYNNEI. The CDR3 DNA is TGTGCCAGCAGGGAGGTGGGGGGGGGGGGGGCCAACGTCCTGACTTTC. Protein sequence: CASREVGGGGANVLTF.

This clonotype was observed at least ten times. The chain couples TRBV28 to TRBJ2-2, with D tentatively TRBD1 (5 bases). CDR3 size: 16 residues. The germline CDR1 and CDR2 sequences are MDHEN and SYDVKM. With 2 bases removed from V and 6 bases from J, the gap between germline ends came to 16 bases. In DNA, the CDR3 is TGTGCCAGCAGTTTAAATCCTCGCAGGGCCGCCGGGGAGCTGTTTTTT. Translated: CASSLNPRRAAGELFF.

Notes on this clonotype: The junction differs from germline at one of its ends, possibly a read error. The chain couples TRBV6-9 to TRBJ1-4; possible D gene TRBD1, 6 bases. CDR1 is MNHGY and CDR2 is SVAAGI in the germline V gene. This CDR3 spans 23 amino acids. CDR3 protein: CASSPTRTEGCIQPRWPNERLFF. In nucleotides, the CDR3 is TGTGCCAGCAGTCCTACCCGGACAGAGGGGTGTATTCAGCCCCGGTGGCCTAATGAAAGACTGTTTTTT.

This clonotype was observed many times. The CDR3 bases are TGTGCCAGCAGTTATCCGATACTAGCAGCACTAGAGACCCAGTACTTC. Translation gives CASSYPILAALETQYF. V and J are TRBV6-2 or TRBV6-3 and TRBJ2-5; possibly TRBD2 for D (6 bases). The CDR3 contains 16 residues. CDR1 MNHEY and CDR2 SVGEGT come from the germline V gene. V was cut by 3 bases and J by 4 bases, with 18 bases left in between.

The table lists this clonotype with many counts. The genes are TRBV18 and TRBJ2-1; no reliable D call. The V gene lost 2 bases and the J gene lost 10 bases, with 6 bases spanning the gap. This CDR3 region has 11 residues. Germline CDR1 and CDR2: KGHSH and LQKENI. The DNA of the CDR3 is TGTGCCAGCTCACCATCACTAGAGCAGTTCTTC. Its translation: CASSPSLEQFF.

This clonotype showed up many times. The V gene is TRBV30, the J gene TRBJ2-3, with TRBD2 matching 11 bases. V shed 2 bases and J 3 bases; nucleotides not matched to a gene: 7. The length of the CDR3 is 16 residues. Per germline, CDR1 GTSNPN and CDR2 SVGIG (reference sequence). The CDR3 DNA reads TGTGCCTGGAGTCGGGCTAGCGGGAGGTTTACAGATACGCAGTATTTT. Its protein is CAWSRASGRFTDTQYF.

V is TRBV12-3 or TRBV12-4 and J is TRBJ1-4; unclear D gene. Between the trimmed V and J ends, which lost 6 bases and 1 base, there was a span of 6 bases. The CDR3 spans 13 residues. The CDR3 coding sequence is TGTGCCAGCAGGACCGAAACTAATGAAAAACTGTTTTTT. As protein: CASRTETNEKLFF.

The chain couples TRBV20-1 to TRBJ2-5, with D uncertain. CDR3 length: 14 residues. V was clipped by 6 bases and J by 2 bases, with 16 bases between them. Germline CDR1 and CDR2: DFQATT and SNEGSKA (reference sequence). The CDR3 DNA reads TGCAGTGCCGGAATGGTATACGGGCAAGAGACCCAGTACTTC. Encoded protein: CSAGMVYGQETQYF.

The chain employs TRBV19 and TRBJ2-7; D might be TRBD2 (7 bases). CDR3 length equals 19 residues. Looked up from germline, CDR1 is LNHDA and CDR2 is SQIVND (reference sequence). Trimming cost V 0 bases and J 3 bases, with 24 bases left between them. The CDR3 is CASSIDPRPGAGEVYEQYF. DNA of the CDR3: TGTGCCAGTAGTATAGATCCACGACCAGGGGCGGGAGAGGTCTACGAGCAGTACTTC.

In its sample, this clonotype was seen many times. The chain couples TRBV30 to TRBJ1-1; tentative D call: TRBD1 (5 bases). With 4 bases removed from V and 4 bases from J, the gap between germline ends came to 13 bases. The CDR3 sequence is 13 residues long. In germline, CDR1 is GTSNPN, CDR2 SVGIG (reference sequence). The CDR3 is CAWTAGIATEAFF. CDR3 sequence (DNA): TGTGCCTGGACGGCAGGGATTGCCACTGAAGCTTTCTTT. Drawing the rest from reference TRBV30 and TRBJ1-1, the complete variable domain is SQTIHQWPATLVQPVGSPLSLECTVEGTSNPNLYWYRQAAGRGLQLLFYSVGIGQISSEVPQNLSASRPQDRQFILSSKKLLLSDSGFYLCAWTAGIATEAFFGQGTRLTVV.

The table lists this clonotype with many counts. V is TRBV28 and J is TRBJ2-7; 12 nucleotides align to TRBD1. The CDR3 covers 19 residues. CDR1 MDHEN and CDR2 SYDVKM come from the germline V gene. V dropped 5 bases and J dropped 4; count of bases not matched to a gene: 18. CDR3 in amino acids: CASSLGTGGVGSVGYEQYF. CDR3 bases: TGTGCCAGCAGTCTTGGGACAGGGGGCGTCGGGAGTGTCGGATACGAGCAGTACTTC. The variable domain in full, completed from reference TRBV28 and TRBJ2-7, reads DVKVTQSSRYLVKRTGEKVFLECVQDMDHENMFWYRQDPGLGLRLIYFSYDVKMKEKGDIPEGYSVSREKKERFSLILESASTNQTSMYLCASSLGTGGVGSVGYEQYFGPGTRLTVT.

V and J are TRBV6-1 and TRBJ1-1, with D perhaps TRBD1 (5 bases). CDR3 length equals 14 residues. Trimming took 4 bases from V and 5 from J, leaving 14 bases between them. CDR1 is MNHNS and CDR2 is SASEGT in the germline V gene. The CDR3: CASSATGVGTEAFF. In DNA, the CDR3 is TGTGCCAGCAGTGCAACGGGGGTAGGAACTGAAGCTTTCTTT.

V gene TRBV15 combines with J gene TRBJ2-2, with 8 bases fitting TRBD2. This CDR3 is 21 amino acids long. CDR1 and CDR2 from the germline V gene are LNHNV and YYDKDF (reference sequence). Trimming took 0 bases from V and 1 from J; bases not matched to a gene: 16. The CDR3, as DNA: TGTGCCACCAGCAGAGATTTTAGAATCGGAGCGGGAGACAAGAACACCGGGGAGCTGTTTTTT. This sequence encodes CATSRDFRIGAGDKNTGELFF.

This clonotype was counted ten times or more. This chain connects TRBV24-1 to TRBJ2-7, with a weak D call TRBD1 (6 bases). V lost 9 bases, J lost 2 bases, and 13 bases lay in between. Germline values: CDR1 KGHDR, CDR2 SFDVKD. The length of the CDR3 is 13 residues. As DNA, the CDR3 is TGTGCCACCTCGGACAGTGCTACCTACGAGCAGTACTTC. Its protein is CATSDSATYEQYF.

This clonotype was seen repeatedly, ten times or more. This chain uses TRBV6-6 with TRBJ2-5; D remains ambiguous. Germline V gives CDR1 MNHNY, CDR2 SVGAGI (reference sequence). V shed 2 bases and J shed 4 bases, with 8 bases lying between them. This CDR3 has 13 amino acids. As DNA, the CDR3 is TGTGCCAGCAGTTACGTTCAAAGAGAGACCCAGTACTTC. This encodes CASSYVQRETQYF.

This clonotype was counted ten times or more. The chain has TRBV11-2 and TRBJ2-1, with 8 bases identical to TRBD1. The CDR3 has 15 amino acids. V dropped 5 bases and J dropped 10; count of bases not matched to a gene: 13. Germline V lookup: CDR1 SGHAT, CDR2 FQNNGV. CDR3 in amino acids: CASSLIRDRGLEQFF. The CDR3 DNA sequence: TGTGCCAGCAGCCTAATCCGAGACAGGGGCCTGGAGCAGTTCTTC.

The chain is built from TRBV13 and TRBJ2-7; D tentatively reads TRBD1 or TRBD2 (6 bases each). CDR1 PRHDT and CDR2 FYEKMQ come from the germline V gene (reference sequence). The CDR3 covers 15 residues. Trimming removed 3 bases at V and 1 base at J, with 13 bases between. The CDR3 nucleotides read TGTGCCAGCAGCTTCGGGGGCCTTCGGTCCTACGAGCAGTACTTC. It yields the protein CASSFGGLRSYEQYF. Full variable domain (remainder filled in from reference TRBV13 and TRBJ2-7): AAGVIQSPRHLIKEKRETATLKCYPIPRHDTVYWYQQGPGQDPQFLISFYEKMQSDKGSIPDRFSAQQFSDYHSELNMSSLELGDSALYFCASSFGGLRSYEQYFGPGTRLTVT.

J is TRBJ2-4 and V is TRBV5-4, with D possibly TRBD2 on 7 matching bases. V shed 2 bases and J shed 7 bases, with 19 bases lying between them. The germline gives CDR1 SGHNT, CDR2 YYREEE (reference sequence). The CDR3 has 16 residues. The CDR3 loop is CASSFGGRLGGNIQYF. In DNA form, the CDR3 reads TGTGCCAGCAGCTTCGGGGGGCGCTTGGGGGGGAACATTCAGTACTTC.

Remarks on this clonotype: One base away lies a much larger clone, so this may be a sequencing read error. The J gene is TRBJ1-1, the V gene TRBV19; 10 bases match TRBD1. This CDR3 is 15 amino acids long. Germline CDR1 reads LNHDA; CDR2 reads SQIVND (reference sequence). CDR3 region: CASSRDRGMNAEAFF. Here the CDR3 DNA reads TGTGCCAGTAGTCGGGACAGGGGCATGAACGCTGAAGCTTTCTTT.

This clonotype came up many times. V usage is TRBV2 and J usage is TRBJ2-7, with a weak D call TRBD2 (6 bases). Germline V gene data show CDR1 as SNHLY and CDR2 as FYNNEI. The CDR3 runs 13 residues. Trimming pared 3 bases from V and 4 bases from J, leaving 10 bases between. CDR3 DNA sequence: TGTGCCAGCAGTGAGAGGGCGGGGTACGAGCAGTACTTC. Translated, it gives CASSERAGYEQYF.

This clonotype was observed a few times. The gene calls are TRBV5-6 and TRBJ1-2, with TRBD1 matching 8 bases. The CDR3 consists of 14 residues. V gave up 4 bases and J gave up 5 bases; unmatched junction bases: 7. Looked up from germline, CDR1 is SGHDT and CDR2 is YYEEEE. The CDR3 spells CASSMTGEGYGYTF. For the CDR3, the DNA is TGTGCCAGCAGCATGACAGGGGAAGGGTATGGCTACACCTTC.

J is TRBJ2-3 and V is TRBV4-2; 14 bases are shared with TRBD2. The CDR3 loop spans 17 amino acids. The V gene's germline CDR1 is LGHNA and CDR2 YNFKEQ. Losses at the gene ends were 4 bases for V and 5 bases for J; bases not matched to a gene: 8. CDR3 in amino acids: CASSPGTSGRALDTQYF. CDR3 sequence (DNA): TGTGCCAGCAGCCCAGGGACTAGCGGGAGAGCCCTAGATACGCAGTATTTT.

With respect to this clonotype: One base away lies a much larger clone, so this may be a sequencing read error. The CDR3 region has the DNA TGTGCCAGCGGCCCCCGTTCCGTATCTTCCTACGAGCAGTACTTC. This sequence encodes CASGPRSVSSYEQYF. This chain uses TRBV7-2 with TRBJ2-7; D not certain. Trimming left V 8 bases short and J 1 base short, with 18 bases between. This CDR3 has 15 residues. Looked up from germline, CDR1 is SGHTA and CDR2 is FQGNSA.